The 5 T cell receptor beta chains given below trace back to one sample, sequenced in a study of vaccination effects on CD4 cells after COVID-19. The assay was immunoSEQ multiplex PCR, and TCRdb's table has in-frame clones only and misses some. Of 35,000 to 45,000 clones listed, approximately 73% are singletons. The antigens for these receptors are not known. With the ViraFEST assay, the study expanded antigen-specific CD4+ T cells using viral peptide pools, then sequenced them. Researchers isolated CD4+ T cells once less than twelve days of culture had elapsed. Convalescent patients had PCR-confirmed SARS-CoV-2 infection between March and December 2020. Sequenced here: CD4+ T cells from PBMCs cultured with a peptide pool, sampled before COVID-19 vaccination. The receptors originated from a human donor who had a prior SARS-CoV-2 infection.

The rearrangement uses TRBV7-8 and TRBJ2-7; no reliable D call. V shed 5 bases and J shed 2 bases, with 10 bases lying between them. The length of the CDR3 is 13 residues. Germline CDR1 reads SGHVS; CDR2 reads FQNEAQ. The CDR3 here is CASSPRVPYEQYF. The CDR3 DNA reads TGTGCCAGCAGCCCCCGGGTCCCCTACGAGCAGTACTTC.

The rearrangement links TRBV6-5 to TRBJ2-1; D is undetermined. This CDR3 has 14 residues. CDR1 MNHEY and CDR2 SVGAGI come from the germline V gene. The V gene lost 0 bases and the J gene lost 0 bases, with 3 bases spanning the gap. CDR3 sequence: CASSYSSSYNEQFF. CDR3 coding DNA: TGTGCCAGCAGTTACTCGAGCTCCTACAATGAGCAGTTCTTC.

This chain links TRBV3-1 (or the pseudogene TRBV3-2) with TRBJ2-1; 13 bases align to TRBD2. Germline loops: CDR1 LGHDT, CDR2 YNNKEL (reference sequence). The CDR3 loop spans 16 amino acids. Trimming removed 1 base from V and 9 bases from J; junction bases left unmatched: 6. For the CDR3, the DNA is TGTGCCAGCAGCCAAGGCGGACTAGCGGGGGAAGGTGAGCAGTTCTTC. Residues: CASSQGGLAGEGEQFF.

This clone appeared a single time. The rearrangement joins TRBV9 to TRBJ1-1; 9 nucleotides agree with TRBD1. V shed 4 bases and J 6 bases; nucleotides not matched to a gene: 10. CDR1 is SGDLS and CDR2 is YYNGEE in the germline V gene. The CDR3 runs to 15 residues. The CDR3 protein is CASSQVQGAISEAFF. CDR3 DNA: TGTGCCAGCAGCCAAGTACAGGGGGCGATTTCTGAAGCTTTCTTT. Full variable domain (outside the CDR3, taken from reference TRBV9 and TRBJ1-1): DSGVTQTPKHLITATGQRVTLRCSPRSGDLSVYWYQQSLDQGLQFLIQYYNGEERAKGNILERFSAQQFPDLHSELNLSSLELGDSALYFCASSQVQGAISEAFFGQGTRLTVV.

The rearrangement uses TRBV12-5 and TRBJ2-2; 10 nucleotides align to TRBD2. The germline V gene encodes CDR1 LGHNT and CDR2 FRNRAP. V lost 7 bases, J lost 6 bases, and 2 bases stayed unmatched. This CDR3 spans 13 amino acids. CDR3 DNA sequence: TGTGCTAGTGTAAGCGGGGGGGCCGGGGAGCTGTTTTTT. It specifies CASVSGGAGELFF. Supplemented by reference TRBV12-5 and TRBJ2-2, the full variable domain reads DARVTQTPRHKVTEMGQEVTMRCQPILGHNTVFWYRQTMMQGLELLAYFRNRAPLDDSGMPKDRFSAEMPDATLATLKIQPSEPRDSAVYFCASVSGGAGELFFGEGSRLTVL.